Listed below are T cell receptor beta chains from one sample, sequenced in a study of T cell changes during pregnancy in multiple sclerosis. Sequenced by immunoSEQ multiplex PCR; TCRdb stores in-frame clones only, minus some. The profile covers around 62,000 clones, with about 90% appearing a single time and approximately 2.3% taken by the ten largest. The material sequenced was peripheral blood, taken in the second trimester of pregnancy. The source of these receptors is a female donor in good health, enrolled as a control in a pregnancy study. Each CDR3 is given with its conserved first and last residue. A D gene is named only where the DNA matches it firmly. Not all rows give a size; the values are once, few, many and, for expanded clones, a class.

clone size	D gene	CDR3 length	V gene	J gene	CDR3 protein	CDR3 DNA
NA	NA	12	TRBV2	TRBJ2-7	CATRRDSYEQYF	TGTGCCACCCGTCGGGACTCCTACGAGCAGTACTTC
NA	NA	16	TRBV2	TRBJ1-3	CASSGVAARSGNTIYF	TGTGCCAGCAGTGGGGTCGCGGCAAGGTCTGGAAACACCATATATTTT
NA	NA	12	TRBV6-4	TRBJ1-2	CASSSDTYGYTF	TGTGCCAGCAGTTCGGACACTTACGGCTACACCTTC
NA	NA	16	TRBV5-4	TRBJ2-2	CASSHPLTENTGELFF	TGTGCCAGCAGCCACCCCTTGACAGAGAACACCGGGGAGCTGTTTTTT
NA	NA	14	TRBV19	TRBJ1-2	CASTMEPAYYGYTF	TGTGCCAGTACCATGGAGCCAGCTTACTATGGCTACACCTTC
NA	NA	14	TRBV5-1	TRBJ2-7	CASSTTVGGDEQYF	TGCGCCAGCAGCACAACCGTGGGGGGTGACGAGCAGTACTTC
NA	TRBD2	15	TRBV5-4	TRBJ2-1	CASSPLAGVVNEQFF	TGTGCCAGCAGCCCCCTAGCGGGAGTCGTCAATGAGCAGTTCTTC
NA	TRBD1	17	TRBV4-1	TRBJ1-2	CASSQDEAQGVNYGYTF	TGCGCCAGCAGCCAAGATGAGGCCCAGGGGGTGAACTATGGCTACACCTTC
NA	TRBD1	15	TRBV18	TRBJ2-1	CASSEGQGKYNEQFF	TGTGCCAGCTCAGAAGGACAGGGGAAGTACAATGAGCAGTTCTTC
NA	TRBD2	16	TRBV19	TRBJ2-7	CASSFAGRGASYEQYF	TGTGCCAGTAGTTTCGCCGGGCGGGGGGCCAGTTACGAGCAGTACTTC
NA	TRBD1	15	TRBV7-9	TRBJ1-4	CASSPSGQGREKLFF	TGTGCCAGCAGCCCGAGCGGACAGGGGAGGGAAAAACTGTTTTTT
NA	NA	13	TRBV10-3	TRBJ2-1	CATNRDTDNEQFF	TGTGCCACTAACCGGGACACCGACAATGAGCAGTTCTTC
NA	TRBD1	15	TRBV30	TRBJ1-6	CAWRRRDRHNSPLHF	TGTGCCTGGAGGCGCCGGGACAGGCATAATTCACCCCTCCACTTT
NA	TRBD2	15	TRBV5-1	TRBJ2-7	CASSLGTSGTGEQYF	TGCGCCAGCAGCCTCGGGACTAGCGGGACTGGGGAGCAGTACTTC
NA	NA	13	TRBV2	TRBJ2-5	CAGVRVFGETQYF	TGTGCTGGTGTCAGGGTATTTGGAGAGACCCAGTACTTC
NA	NA	16	TRBV5-8	TRBJ1-5	CASSPTQGKGNQPQHF	TGTGCCAGCAGCCCAACCCAGGGGAAGGGCAATCAGCCCCAGCATTTT
NA	TRBD1	15	TRBV4-1	TRBJ1-1	CASSQRTGGRAEAFF	TGCGCCAGCAGCCAGAGGACAGGGGGCCGGGCTGAAGCTTTCTTT
once	TRBD1	16	TRBV2	TRBJ1-5	CASRLYTGGSNQPQHF	TGTGCCAGCAGACTATACACAGGGGGAAGCAATCAGCCCCAGCATTTT
NA	NA	16	TRBV27	TRBJ1-2	CASSLTPGGSNYGYTF	TGTGCCAGCAGTTTGACCCCCGGAGGCTCTAACTATGGCTACACCTTC
NA	TRBD2	16	TRBV4-2	TRBJ2-7	CASSQELAGGGRGQYF	TGTGCCAGCAGCCAAGAGTTGGCGGGGGGGGGTCGGGGGCAGTACTTC
once	NA	14	TRBV5-1	TRBJ2-7	CASSYQQGSGEQYF	TGCGCCAGCAGCTACCAACAGGGTTCGGGCGAGCAGTACTTC